Below, one TCR beta chain is given with its context. The antigen is not known. This sample stems from a study of cytomegalovirus exposure and HLA in healthy donors. As for the study in general: The approximately 670 first-cohort repertoires shared a platform with the roughly 130 validation repertoires, as reported in a later analysis. Overall study findings and caveats: Among TCR beta chains, those listed as cytomegalovirus-associated numbered fewer than 200. The classifier, whose performance was assessed in both the original and validation cohorts, reportedly diagnosed cytomegalovirus status with high specificity and sensitivity. Under in vitro conditions, three CMV-associated chains were confirmed as specific for CMV antigens.

The germline V gene encodes CDR1 SGHNT and CDR2 YYREEE (reference sequence). Between the trimmed V and J ends, which lost 5 bases and 6 bases, there was a span of 17 bases. The CDR3 is 15 amino acids. Sequencing was performed with immunoSEQ multiplex PCR; in TCRdb, only in-frame clones are kept and a portion is missing. The data hold 120,000 to 150,000 clones, with roughly 92% observed a single time. Specimen: PBMCs. This TCR came from a man aged 18 to 30 in good health and CMV-seronegative. The rearrangement links TRBV5-4 to TRBJ1-4; D is unclear. The DNA for the CDR3 is TGTGCCAGCAGTTCCACGGGATTCGGGGATGAAAAACTGTTTTTT. Translation: CASSSTGFGDEKLFF.